Listed below are T cell receptor beta chains from one sample, sequenced in a study of T cell repertoires in cytomegalovirus infection. TCRdb fed the reads into MiXCR, producing one record per CDR3 protein. The repertoire holds around 300,000 distinct CDR3 sequences, with approximately 9.5% as singletons. Sequencing was carried out using PBMCs. The receptors here all came from a human donor in good health (CMV status not recorded). Some clones in this sample may be carry-over from other donors' samples. Each CDR3 is given with its conserved first and last residue. The order of the fields is clone size, D gene, V gene, J gene, CDR3 DNA, CDR3 protein. D genes are given only for firm matches. Size values are once, few and many counts, or a class for expanded clones, and some rows have none.

>few|.|TRBV6-5|TRBJ2-7
TGTGCCAGCAGTTACTCACCCCGCTCCTACGAGCAGTACTTC
CASSYSPRSYEQYF
>many|TRBD2|TRBV7-2|TRBJ2-1
TGTGCCAGCAGCCTAAGCGGGGCTTCCTACAATGAGCAGTTCTTC
CASSLSGASYNEQFF
>.|.|TRBV15|TRBJ2-2
TGTGCCACCAGCAGAGATAAGGCGGGCGGCGGGAAGCTGTTTTTT
CATSRDKAGGGKLFF
>.|TRBD2|TRBV7-2|TRBJ2-1
TGTGCCAGCAGCTTGGGACTAGCGGAATTACGGGATGAGCAGTTCTTC
CASSLGLAELRDEQFF
>few|.|TRBV4-3|TRBJ2-2
TGCGCCAGCAGCCAAGCAAGGGCAGGGACCGGGGAGCTGTTTTTT
CASSQARAGTGELFF
>few|.|TRBV4-1|TRBJ1-1
TGCGCCAGCAGCCAAACCGATGGGGGTTCTGTTATGAACACTGAAGCTTTCTTT
CASSQTDGGSVMNTEAFF
>.|.|TRBV7-6|TRBJ2-7
TGTGCCAGCAGGGGTCAGACCTACGAGCAGTACTTC
CASRGQTYEQYF
>few|.|TRBV2|TRBJ2-7
TGTGCCACCGCCCCCGACAGCTCCTACGAGCAGTACTTC
CATAPDSSYEQYF
>few|.|TRBV28|TRBJ1-1
TGTGCCAGCAGTCCCCTGACAGGATTGAACACTGAAGCTTTCTTT
CASSPLTGLNTEAFF
>.|.|TRBV12-3/TRBV12-4|TRBJ1-2
TGTGCCAGCAGTAGAAATGTAGGAGCTAACTATGGCTACACCTTC
CASSRNVGANYGYTF
>few|TRBD2|TRBV27|TRBJ2-7
TGTGCCAGCAGTTTCATTCGGCCGGGACTAGCGGGAGGACCCCCCCTCGAGCAGTACTTC
CASSFIRPGLAGGPPLEQYF
>.|.|TRBV12-3/TRBV12-4|TRBJ2-5
TGTGCCAGCAGGCGGGGGCAGGGGGGGCAGACCCAGTACTTC
CASRRGQGGQTQYF
>few|.|TRBV7-8|TRBJ2-5
TGTGCCAGCAGCTTGCCGTGGGGGGAGACCCAGTACTTC
CASSLPWGETQYF
>few|.|TRBV4-3|TRBJ2-3
TGCGCCAGCAGCCAAGATCGCAATACGCAGTATTTT
CASSQDRNTQYF
>many|TRBD1|TRBV7-2|TRBJ1-1
TGTGCCAGCAGCTTTCGGACAGGGGGAAGCACTGAAGCTTTCTTT
CASSFRTGGSTEAFF
>few|TRBD2|TRBV11-2|TRBJ2-5
TGTGCCAGCAGCTTGCGGGCTAGCGGGGGAGAGACCCAGTACTTC
CASSLRASGGETQYF
>few|.|TRBV7-2|TRBJ1-4
TGTGCCAGCAGCTCAGGCAGGGAAGAAAAACTGTTTTTT
CASSSGREEKLFF
>many|TRBD1|TRBV29-1|TRBJ1-1
TGCAGCGTTGAACAGTCACAGGGGTACACTGAAGCTTTCTTT
CSVEQSQGYTEAFF
>once|.|TRBV5-1|TRBJ2-5
TGCGCCAGCAGCTTGAGAGCTAGCGCGTCTCCAGAGACCCAGTACTTC
CASSLRASASPETQYF
>many|.|TRBV7-6|TRBJ1-1
TGTGCCAGCAGCCTAGGGGCAGGCATGAACACTGAAGCTTTCTTT
CASSLGAGMNTEAFF
>medium-sized|.|TRBV7-2|TRBJ1-2
TGTGCCAGCAGCTTAGCCGCACAGGACTATGGCTACACCTTC
CASSLAAQDYGYTF
>many|TRBD1|TRBV7-6|TRBJ1-3
TGTGCCAGCAGCTTAGTCCCGGGACAGGGGGTACACTCTGGAAACACCATATATTTT
CASSLVPGQGVHSGNTIYF
>many|.|TRBV7-9|TRBJ1-2
TGTGCCAGCAGATTCATGGGGGCTAACTATGGCTACACCTTC
CASRFMGANYGYTF
>many|.|TRBV7-2|TRBJ1-1
TGTGCCGGAACGAGAGTGAACACTGAAGCTTTCTTT
CAGTRVNTEAFF
>.|.|TRBV11-2|TRBJ1-3
TGTGCCAGCAGCTTAGGGCCCAGGGCCGTTTACACCATATATTTT
CASSLGPRAVYTIYF
>many|.|TRBV6-1|TRBJ2-3
TGTGCCAGCAGTAAAACAGGGACAGATACGCAGTATTTT
CASSKTGTDTQYF
>many|.|TRBV7-3|TRBJ2-1
TGTGCCAGCAGTTGGACAGGGAGGGTCAATGAGCAGTTCTTC
CASSWTGRVNEQFF
>.|.|TRBV6-1|TRBJ2-1
TGTGCCAGCAGTGAAGAAGTGGGGGGATACTACAATAAGCAGTTCTTC
CASSEEVGGYYNKQFF
>few|TRBD2|TRBV5-4|TRBJ2-5
TGTGCCAGCAGCGGCGGGAGGGTGCCAATTAGAGAGACCCAGTACTTC
CASSGGRVPIRETQYF
>many|.|TRBV7-2|TRBJ1-6
TGTGCCAGCAGCAGTGGGGGGAGGACGGGGAATTCACCCCTCCACTTT
CASSSGGRTGNSPLHF
>many|.|TRBV7-9|TRBJ2-7
TGTGCCAGCAGCTTGATGACAGGAATAAGCGAGCAGTACTTC
CASSLMTGISEQYF